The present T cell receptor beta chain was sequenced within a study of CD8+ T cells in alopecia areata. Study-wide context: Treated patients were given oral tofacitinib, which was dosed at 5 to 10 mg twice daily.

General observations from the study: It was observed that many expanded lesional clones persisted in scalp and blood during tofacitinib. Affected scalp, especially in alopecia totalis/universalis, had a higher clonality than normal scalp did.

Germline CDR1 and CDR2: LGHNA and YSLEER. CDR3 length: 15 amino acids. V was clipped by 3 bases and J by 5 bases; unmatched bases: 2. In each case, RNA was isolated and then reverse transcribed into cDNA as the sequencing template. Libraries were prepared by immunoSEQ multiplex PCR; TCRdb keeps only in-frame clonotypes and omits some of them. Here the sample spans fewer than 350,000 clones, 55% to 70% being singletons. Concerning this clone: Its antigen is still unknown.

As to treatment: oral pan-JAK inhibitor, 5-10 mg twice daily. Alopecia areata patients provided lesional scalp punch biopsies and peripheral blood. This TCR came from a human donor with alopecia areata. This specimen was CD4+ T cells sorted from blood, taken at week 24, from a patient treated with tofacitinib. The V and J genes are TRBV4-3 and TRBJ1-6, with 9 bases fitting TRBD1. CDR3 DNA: TGCGCCAGCAGCCATGGACAGGGGAATAATTCACCCCTCCACTTT. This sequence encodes CASSHGQGNNSPLHF.